This T cell receptor beta chain was retrieved from a study of T cells in Graves' hyperthyroidism and ophthalmopathy. Note on this clonotype: Its target is unknown.

Whole-study findings and limits: From stable hyperthyroidism, ophthalmopathy was separated by a 13 V-J model. Most thyroid-expanded clonotypes above 0.001 were also found in blood.

TCR beta CDR3 sequences were amplified from RNA transcripts. First-round RT-PCR targeting the TCR CDR3 was performed with the HTBI primer set. TCRdb independently ran MiXCR on the multiplex PCR reads; one entry per CDR3 protein. The table records approximately 520,000 distinct CDR3 sequences, 20% of them present only once. Uncontrolled infection, other autoimmune disease, pregnancy or lactation barred patients from enrollment. Each 10 ml fresh peripheral blood draw supplied the PBMCs. The CDR3 has 13 residues. V shed 0 bases and J shed 3 bases, with 6 bases lying between them. Germline V lookup: CDR1 MNHEY, CDR2 SMNVEV (reference sequence).

Source material: blood. The chain carries TRBV27 and TRBJ2-7, with D maybe TRBD2 (6 bases). This clonotype was sampled from a man younger than 35 with Graves' hyperthyroidism. The CDR3 nucleotides are TGTGCCAGCAGTTTATCGGGAGGCTACGAGCAGTACGTC. Translating it yields CASSLSGGYEQYV.